The 25 T cell receptor beta chains listed next were all sequenced from one sample in a study of blood T cell repertoires in COVID-19. TCRdb keeps only in-frame clones here, not all; method: immunoSEQ multiplex PCR. The sample contains 180,000 or so clones, 89% of which appear only once. Material for sequencing was PBMCs or T cells enriched from blood (not recorded which). The receptors shown here come from a woman aged 40 to 50 with acute COVID-19.

This clone was seen just once. This chain uses TRBV3-1 (or the pseudogene TRBV3-2) with TRBJ1-3, with a tentative D call TRBD1 (6 bases). This CDR3 comprises 14 residues. The germline CDR1 and CDR2 sequences are LGHDT and YNNKEL (reference sequence). V lost 4 bases and J lost 6, with 13 bases in between. The CDR3 nucleotides read TGTGCCAGCAGCCGGGGGCAGGGTCTAAACACCATATATTTT. It codes for CASSRGQGLNTIYF.

This clone has more than one count but fewer than ten. This chain links TRBV12-5 with TRBJ1-5; 7 bases are a match to TRBD1. The ends lost 2 bases at V and 0 bases at J; junction bases unmatched: 13. The V gene's germline CDR1 is LGHNT and CDR2 FRNRAP. The CDR3 totals 19 residues. DNA of the CDR3: TGTGCTAGTGGTTTGACTCGTACAGGGGAATCCCATAGCAATCAGCCCCAGCATTTT. Amino acid sequence: CASGLTRTGESHSNQPQHF.

The V call is TRBV19, the J call TRBJ2-5; TRBD2 matches at 16 bases. CDR1 is LNHDA and CDR2 is SQIVND in the germline V gene (reference sequence). After removal of 7 bases from V and 4 bases from J, the junction contained 9 bases not matched to a gene. The CDR3 spans 17 residues. This chain's CDR3 is CASTGTSGRVNRETQYF. The CDR3, as DNA: TGTGCCAGTACTGGGACTAGCGGGAGGGTGAATCGAGAGACCCAGTACTTC.

The count of this clone is one. The chain joins TRBV2 to TRBJ1-1, with 7 bases aligning to TRBD1. Trimming took 6 bases from V and 10 from J; bases not matched to a gene: 8. The V gene's germline CDR1 is SNHLY and CDR2 FYNNEI. This CDR3 spans 12 amino acids. The DNA for the CDR3 is TGTGCCAGCAGGGCAGACAGGGTCCCAGCTTTCTTT. Translation gives CASRADRVPAFF.

The chain has TRBV4-1 and TRBJ2-7, with 10 positions matching TRBD1. Germline-derived CDR1 and CDR2 are MGHRA and YSYEKL. The CDR3 has 15 amino acids. V shed 1 base, J shed 4 bases, and the junction held 4 bases outside the gene matches. The DNA for the CDR3 is TGCGCCAGCAGCCAAGCGGGACAGGGGATGTACGAGCAGTACTTC. As protein: CASSQAGQGMYEQYF.

In its sample, this clone was seen once. The chain carries TRBV7-8 and TRBJ1-1; 9 nucleotides match TRBD1. Germline V gene sequence: CDR1 SGHVS, CDR2 FQNEAQ. J lost 7 bases, V lost 5 bases, and 8 bases had no gene match. CDR3 length: 14 amino acids. CDR3 coding DNA: TGTGCCAGCAGCCCAAGCGGGGACAGGGTTGAAGCTTTCTTT. Translating gives CASSPSGDRVEAFF.

CDR3 nucleotide sequence: TGTGCCAGCAGTAGAGACAGGGCGCAGCCCCAGCATTTT. Protein product: CASSRDRAQPQHF. The chain has TRBV27 and TRBJ1-5; 7 bases match TRBD1. V shed 5 bases, J shed 7 bases, and the junction held 5 bases outside the gene matches. The CDR3 has 13 amino acids. Germline V gene data show CDR1 as MNHEY and CDR2 as SMNVEV (reference sequence).

The count of this clone is one. The rearrangement links TRBV25-1 to TRBJ2-7, with 8 positions matching TRBD1. In germline, CDR1 is MGHDK, CDR2 SYGVNS. The V segment lost 5 bases and the J segment 2 bases; nucleotides outside the gene matches: 5. The CDR3 consists of 14 residues. The CDR3 here is CASSTGTGPYEQYF. The CDR3 DNA is TGTGCCAGCAGTACCGGGACAGGACCCTACGAGCAGTACTTC.

The rearrangement uses TRBV6-6 and TRBJ2-2, with D possibly matching TRBD1 (6 bases). Germline lookup yields CDR1 MNHNY and CDR2 SVGAGI (reference sequence). The CDR3 covers 16 residues. V lost 5 bases, J lost 2 bases, and 15 bases lay in between. CDR3 nucleotides: TGTGCCAGCAGTCCCCCGGGACACCTCAACACCGGGGAGCTGTTTTTT. Its protein is CASSPPGHLNTGELFF.

In this sample, this clone turned up once. The V and J genes are TRBV5-1 and TRBJ2-1; no definite D call. V dropped 0 bases and J dropped 5 bases, with 15 bases sitting between them. CDR1 is SGHRS, CDR2 YFSETQ, per germline. The length of the CDR3 is 16 residues. CDR3: CASSLASGRRHNEQFF. In DNA form, the CDR3 reads TGCGCCAGCAGCTTGGCCTCGGGTCGACGCCACAATGAGCAGTTCTTC.

CDR3 DNA sequence: TGCGCCAGCAGCCACTCTAGCGGGGGGGACAATGAGCAGTTCTTC. It yields the protein CASSHSSGGDNEQFF. The chain is built from TRBV4-1 and TRBJ2-1, with 12 bases identical to TRBD2. The CDR3 sequence is 15 residues long. V lost 3 bases, J lost 5 bases, and 2 bases stayed unmatched. Per the germline V gene, CDR1 is MGHRA and CDR2 is YSYEKL.

The chain is built from TRBV2 and TRBJ1-5; 10 bases line up with TRBD1. Germline V lookup: CDR1 SNHLY, CDR2 FYNNEI. This CDR3 comprises 16 residues. V lost 6 bases and J lost 7; bases outside the gene matches: 12. The CDR3 loop is CASSWRAGQGSQPQHF. DNA of the CDR3: TGTGCCAGCAGCTGGCGGGCGGGACAGGGGTCCCAGCCCCAGCATTTT.

This clone was detected once. The chain is built from TRBV15 and TRBJ1-3; TRBD1 matches 7 bases. The length of the CDR3 is 18 residues. Germline assignment: CDR1 LNHNV and CDR2 YYDKDF (reference sequence). Trimming took 5 bases from V and 3 from J; bases not matched to a gene: 16. The CDR3 protein is CATSRQQGGTERGNTIYF. The DNA for the CDR3 is TGTGCCACCAGCCGACAGCAGGGGGGAACCGAACGTGGAAACACCATATATTTT. The variable domain in full, completed from reference TRBV15 and TRBJ1-3, reads DAMVIQNPRYQVTQFGKPVTLSCSQTLNHNVMYWYQQKSSQAPKLLFHYYDKDFNNEADTPDNFQSRRPNTSFCFLDIRSPGLGDTAMYLCATSRQQGGTERGNTIYFGEGSWLTVV.

The chain recombines TRBV2 with TRBJ2-7; TRBD2 matches 8 bases. Germline CDR1 is SNHLY and CDR2 is FYNNEI. J gave up 5 bases and V 8 bases, and 8 bases lay outside the gene matches. The CDR3 runs to 13 residues. In DNA, the CDR3 is TGTGCCAGCTGCTTACGCGGGGGGCACGAGCAGTACTTC. It encodes CASCLRGGHEQYF.

The V gene is TRBV20-1, the J gene TRBJ2-1; 11 nucleotides agree with TRBD2. From germline, CDR1 is DFQATT and CDR2 SNEGSKA (reference sequence). CDR3 length equals 14 residues. The ends lost 3 bases at V and 6 bases at J; junction bases unmatched: 4. The CDR3 DNA reads as TGCAGTGCTAGTAGCGGGAGGGCCTTCAATGAGCAGTTCTTC. It translates to CSASSGRAFNEQFF.

The chain is built from TRBV29-1 and TRBJ2-3; 8 bases are a match to TRBD1. The junction had 9 bases not matched to a gene; V was cut back by 3 bases and J by 4 bases. The CDR3 extends over 15 amino acids. Germline-derived CDR1 and CDR2 are SQVTM and ANQGSEA. The CDR3 region has the DNA TGCAGCGTTGATATGGACAGGGAAGATCCAGATACGCAGTATTTT. It yields the protein CSVDMDREDPDTQYF.

This sequence joins TRBV19 and TRBJ1-6; perhaps TRBD1 as D (5 bases). V lost 5 bases to trimming and J lost 6 bases, with 17 bases between them. The CDR3 has 16 residues. The V gene's germline CDR1 is LNHDA and CDR2 SQIVND (reference sequence). CDR3 protein: CASSAGAGEVNSPLHF. The CDR3 nucleotides read TGTGCCAGTAGTGCCGGCGCGGGGGAAGTTAATTCACCCCTCCACTTT.

The chain is built from TRBV4-2 and TRBJ2-4, with 11 bases lining up with TRBD1. Unmatched junction bases numbered 5, after V lost 4 bases and J lost 0 bases. Germline lookup yields CDR1 LGHNA and CDR2 YNFKEQ. The CDR3 length is 17 residues. In DNA form, the CDR3 reads TGTGCCAGCAGCCGGACAGGGGGCCTATTAGCCAAAAACATTCAGTACTTC. Amino acids: CASSRTGGLLAKNIQYF.

The J gene is TRBJ2-5, the V gene TRBV5-5, with TRBD2 matching 9 bases. The CDR3 contains 15 residues. V shed 2 bases, J shed 5 bases, and the junction held 7 bases outside the gene matches. The germline V gene encodes CDR1 SGHKS and CDR2 YYEKEE (reference sequence). The CDR3 region is CASSFVAGGHETQYF. In DNA form, the CDR3 reads TGTGCCAGCAGCTTCGTCGCGGGGGGGCATGAGACCCAGTACTTC. Complete variable domain (other parts from reference TRBV5-5 and TRBJ2-5): DAGVTQSPTHLIKTRGQQVTLRCSPISGHKSVSWYQQVLGQGPQFIFQYYEKEERGRGNFPDRFSARQFPNYSSELNVNALLLGDSALYLCASSFVAGGHETQYFGPGTRLLVL.

This chain links TRBV10-3 with TRBJ2-7, with a tentative D call TRBD1 (6 bases). The CDR3 spans 14 residues. V lost 2 bases to trimming and J lost 3 bases, with 11 bases between them. Germline V gives CDR1 ENHRY, CDR2 SYGVKD. CDR3 nucleotides: TGTGCCATCAGTGAGGCCCGGGACAACTACGAGCAGTACTTC. It yields the protein CAISEARDNYEQYF.

The chain couples TRBV6-5 to TRBJ2-3, with a tentative D call TRBD2 (5 bases). Per germline, CDR1 MNHEY and CDR2 SVGAGI. This CDR3 contains 15 residues. Trimming cost V 1 base and J 0 bases, with 8 bases left between them. CDR3 DNA: TGTGCCAGCAGTTACTTAAGCGGTAGCACAGATACGCAGTATTTT. Protein product: CASSYLSGSTDTQYF.

The gene calls are TRBV6-6 and TRBJ2-1; a weak D match, TRBD1 (6 bases). From germline, CDR1 is MNHNY and CDR2 SVGAGI (reference sequence). The ends were cut back, 6 bases at V and 2 bases at J, with 17 bases in the middle. This CDR3 is built from 16 residues. The CDR3 sequence: CASRESGTPAYNEQFF. The CDR3 DNA follows: TGTGCCAGCAGGGAGTCCGGGACACCTGCCTACAATGAGCAGTTCTTC.

V usage is TRBV7-3 and J usage is TRBJ2-2; TRBD1 might be the D (5 bases). The V end was cut by 8 bases, the J end by 7 bases, with 14 bases between. CDR3 length equals 13 residues. Germline V gene data show CDR1 as SGHTA and CDR2 as FQGTGA. This CDR3 is CASQSSQGGELFF. The CDR3 coding sequence is TGTGCCAGCCAGAGTTCCCAGGGCGGGGAGCTGTTTTTT. Looking up the rest from reference TRBV7-3 and TRBJ2-2 gives the full variable domain: GAGVSQTPSNKVTEKGKYVELRCDPISGHTALYWYRQSLGQGPEFLIYFQGTGAADDSGLPNDRFFAVRPEGSVSTLKIQRTERGDSAVYLCASQSSQGGELFFGEGSRLTVL.

The sample holds one count of this clone. This rearrangement joins TRBV30 to TRBJ1-1; D may be TRBD1 (6 bases). V gave up 7 bases and J gave up 4 bases, with 16 bases separating them. Germline CDR1 is GTSNPN and CDR2 is SVGIG (reference sequence). The CDR3 has 13 residues. The CDR3 DNA reads as TGTGCCTCCTTCCACAGGGTTGCCACTGAAGCTTTCTTT. Protein product: CASFHRVATEAFF.

The chain links TRBV7-9 to TRBJ1-1; 7 positions agree with TRBD1. This CDR3 has 14 amino acids. The germline V gene has CDR1 SEHNR and CDR2 FQNEAQ (reference sequence). V was pared by 0 bases and J by 7 bases, with 5 bases of the junction left unmatched. The CDR3 sequence: CASSLAGTAIEAFF. The DNA for the CDR3 is TGTGCCAGCAGCTTAGCGGGGACAGCCATTGAAGCTTTCTTT.